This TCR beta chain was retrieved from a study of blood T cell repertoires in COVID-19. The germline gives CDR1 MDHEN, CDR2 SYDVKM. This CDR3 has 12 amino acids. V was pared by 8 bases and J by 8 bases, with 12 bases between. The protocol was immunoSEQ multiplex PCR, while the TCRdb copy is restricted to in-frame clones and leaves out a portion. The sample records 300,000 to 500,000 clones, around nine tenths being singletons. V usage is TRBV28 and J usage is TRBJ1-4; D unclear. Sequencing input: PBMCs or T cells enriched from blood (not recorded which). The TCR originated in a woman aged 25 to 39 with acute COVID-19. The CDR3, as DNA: TGTGCCAGCGGGAGAAGGAGCGAAAAACTGTTTTTT. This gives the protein CASGRRSEKLFF.